These T cell receptor beta chains were read from a single sample in a study of human T cells and chemical hapten exposure. From the RACE reads, TCRdb called clonotypes with MiXCR, one entry per CDR3 protein. The repertoire holds about 270,000 distinct CDR3 sequences, roughly 7.7% seen once, with approximately 1.2% in the top ten. The sequences come from whole blood, collected in connection with sensitization to the hapten diphenylcyclopropenone (DPC). These receptors came from a man younger than 35 with alopecia areata. Some clones in this sample may be carry-over from other donors' samples. CDR3s include the opening cysteine and the closing phenylalanine or tryptophan. A D gene is named only where the DNA matches it firmly. Expanded clones are given a class, and other clones once, few, many or no size at all.

>TRBJ1-1|TRBV7-9|-|few
TGTGCCAGCGGATACATGAACACTGAAGCTTTCTTT
CASGYMNTEAFF
>TRBJ1-6|TRBV4-1|-|many
TGCGCCAGCAGCCAAACCGGAGTAGGATTAGGACCCCTCCACTTT
CASSQTGVGLGPLHF
>TRBJ2-3|TRBV6-1|-|few
TGTGCCAGCAGATTGAGTTCTTGGACTGTAAGCACAGATACGCAGTATTTT
CASRLSSWTVSTDTQYF
>TRBJ1-2|TRBV3-1|-|few
TGTGCCAGCAGCCAAGATAATGAGGAGGGGCGCGGCTACACCTTC
CASSQDNEEGRGYTF
>TRBJ1-6|TRBV6-2/TRBV6-3|TRBD1|few
TGTGCCAGCACCCGGCGAAGGGACAGGGGGCGAAATTCACCCCTCCACTTT
CASTRRRDRGRNSPLHF
>TRBJ1-3|TRBV7-9|-|few
TGTGCCAGCAGCCCCCCTGACAGTGGTGGCACCATATATTTT
CASSPPDSGGTIYF
>TRBJ2-2|TRBV5-1|-|-
TGCGCCAGCAGCTTGATTGACGGCACCGGGGAGCTGTTTTTT
CASSLIDGTGELFF
>TRBJ2-6|TRBV4-1|-|many
TGCGCCAGCAGCCAAGGGTTCATCCGGCTCTACTCTGGGGCCAACGTCCTGACTTTC
CASSQGFIRLYSGANVLTF
>TRBJ1-3|TRBV29-1|TRBD1|-
TGCAGCGTTACGATTGACAGGGGCGTCGGAAACACCATATATTTT
CSVTIDRGVGNTIYF
>TRBJ2-7|TRBV20-1|TRBD1|few
TGCGGGGGGCATAGGACAGGGTTAAACGAGCAGTACTTC
CGGHRTGLNEQYF
>TRBJ2-7|TRBV11-2|-|-
TGTGCCAGCAGCTTATCCTCCATGACCAAGCGCGAGCAGTACTTC
CASSLSSMTKREQYF
>TRBJ2-3|TRBV7-8|-|few
TGTGCCAGCAGCTTATCTGGGATGTCAGATACGCAGTATTTT
CASSLSGMSDTQYF
>TRBJ1-5|TRBV19|-|many
TGTGCCAGTATCAGAACCCCGACAGGTAATCAGCCCCAGCATTTT
CASIRTPTGNQPQHF
>TRBJ2-3|TRBV7-2|TRBD2|-
TGTGCCAGCAGCCGCACTAGCGGTAACACAGATACGCAGTATTTT
CASSRTSGNTDTQYF
>TRBJ2-3|TRBV28|TRBD2|few
TGTGCCAGCAGTATTACTAGCGGGGGGGCCCCAGATACGCAGTATTTT
CASSITSGGAPDTQYF
>TRBJ2-5|TRBV11-1|-|many
TGTGCCAGCAGCTCCCGACAGCCGCAAGAGACCCAGTACTTC
CASSSRQPQETQYF
>TRBJ2-7|TRBV12-3/TRBV12-4|TRBD1|many
TGTGCCAGCAGTCCTCGACCACAGGGGGCGTACGAGCAGTACTTC
CASSPRPQGAYEQYF
>TRBJ1-2|TRBV10-3|TRBD1|many
TGTGCCATCACCCAGGGGGCTAACTATGGCTACACCTTC
CAITQGANYGYTF
>TRBJ2-3|TRBV6-5|-|many
TGTGCCAGCAGTTACTCAGGGAAGCTAGATACGCAGTATTTT
CASSYSGKLDTQYF
>TRBJ1-1|TRBV29-1|-|few
TGCAGCGTTGCGATTACCGGGAGATTGAACACTGAAGCTTTCTTT
CSVAITGRLNTEAFF
>TRBJ2-3|TRBV29-1|TRBD2|many
TGCAGCGAGATAGCGGGGAGCACAGATACGCAGTATTTT
CSEIAGSTDTQYF
>TRBJ1-1|TRBV29-1|-|few
TGCAGCGTTGCGACGACTGAAGCTTTCTTT
CSVATTEAFF
>TRBJ1-3|TRBV7-9|TRBD1|-
TGTGCCAGCAGCTTAGAACAGGGGGATACCTGGTATTTT
CASSLEQGDTWYF
>TRBJ1-3|TRBV18|-|few
TGTGCCAGCTCACCAACACTTTCCCGGGCGGCCACTGGAAACACCATATATTTT
CASSPTLSRAATGNTIYF
>TRBJ1-1|TRBV6-2/TRBV6-3|-|-
TGTGCCTCTGCAACCGGGGAGGGCACTGAAGCTTTCTTT
CASATGEGTEAFF
>TRBJ2-7|TRBV4-1|-|-
TGCGCCAGCAGCCAAGTGGGTAGGGTACTGAAGGGGAAGTACGAGCAGTACTTC
CASSQVGRVLKGKYEQYF
>TRBJ1-1|TRBV3-1|-|-
TGTGCCAGCAGCCCCTTTCGGGGGGCGCGGAACACTGAAGCTTTCTTT
CASSPFRGARNTEAFF
>TRBJ2-5|TRBV7-2|TRBD2|-
TGTGCCAGCAGCTTAGGACTAGCGGGGGGTATAGAGACCCAGTACTTC
CASSLGLAGGIETQYF
>TRBJ1-4|TRBV12-3/TRBV12-4|TRBD1|-
TGTGCCAGCAGACCCTCAGGGGGCGCCTTTGAAAAACTGTTTTTT
CASRPSGGAFEKLFF
>TRBJ2-5|TRBV29-1|-|-
TGCAGCGTTGAAGAAGTACAGCAAGAGACCCAGTACTTC
CSVEEVQQETQYF
>TRBJ1-1|TRBV5-1|-|few
TGCGCCAGCAGCTTGGGTTCAGCCCCAATGAACACTGAAGCTTTCTTT
CASSLGSAPMNTEAFF
>TRBJ1-6|TRBV7-6|TRBD1|few
TGTGCCAGCAGCTCCCTTTACAGGGGAACTAATTCACCCCTCCACTTT
CASSSLYRGTNSPLHF
>TRBJ1-1|TRBV5-6|-|many
TGTGCCAGCAGCTTGTGGATAGGGAGGATCACTGAAGCTTTCTTT
CASSLWIGRITEAFF
>TRBJ2-3|TRBV11-2|TRBD2|few
TGTGCCAGCAGCTTAGTGCCTAGCGGTTATAATACGCAGTATTTT
CASSLVPSGYNTQYF
>TRBJ2-7|TRBV6-5|TRBD2|few
TGTGCCAGCAGCGTACTGGCGGGGGGCATCGAGCAGTACTTC
CASSVLAGGIEQYF
>TRBJ2-6|TRBV9|-|-
TGTGCCAGCAGTGAATCTGGGGCCAACGTCCTGACTTTC
CASSESGANVLTF
>TRBJ1-3|TRBV6-6|-|few
TGTGCCAGCAGTTACCGGGAACAAGCCCGCTCTGGAAACACCATATATTTT
CASSYREQARSGNTIYF
>TRBJ2-3|TRBV10-3|TRBD1|-
TGTGCCATCAGTGGGGGACAGGATAGCACAGATACGCAGTATTTT
CAISGGQDSTDTQYF
>TRBJ1-2|TRBV7-2|-|-
TGTGCCAGCACCGGGAGCCAGGGCCATGGCTACACCTTC
CASTGSQGHGYTF
>TRBJ2-3|TRBV12-3/TRBV12-4|-|few
TGTGCCAGCAGAGAGGGCCCAGATACGCAGTATTTT
CASREGPDTQYF
>TRBJ2-5|TRBV14|-|-
TGTGCCAGCACCTTAACGAGGGGTTGGCGAGAGACCCAGTACTTC
CASTLTRGWRETQYF
>TRBJ2-3|TRBV6-5|TRBD2|-
TGTGCCAGCATTCAAAGCGGGGCCTCTAGCACAGATACGCAGTATTTT
CASIQSGASSTDTQYF
>TRBJ2-1|TRBV27|TRBD1|many
TGTGCCAGCACCCCGGACAGGGCTATTTACAATGAGCAGTTCTTC
CASTPDRAIYNEQFF
>TRBJ1-4|TRBV9|-|few
TGTGCCAGCAGCGTAGGGACAGCTAATGAAAAACTGTTTTTT
CASSVGTANEKLFF
>TRBJ2-7|TRBV6-6|-|few
TGTGCCAGCAGTCTTCGGGACTCCTATTACTCCTACGAGCAGTACTTC
CASSLRDSYYSYEQYF
>TRBJ1-6|TRBV7-2|TRBD1|few
TGTGCCAGCAGCTTCCAAGGGGGCTATGATTCACCCCTCCACTTT
CASSFQGGYDSPLHF
>TRBJ1-2|TRBV6-2/TRBV6-3|TRBD1|few
TGTGCCAGCAACTTCCGCCGAAGGACAGGGACCGTTGATGGCTACACCTTC
CASNFRRRTGTVDGYTF
>TRBJ1-2|TRBV3-1|TRBD1|many
TGTGCCAGCAGCCAAACTGGGACAGGGAGGGCCTATGGCTACACCTTC
CASSQTGTGRAYGYTF